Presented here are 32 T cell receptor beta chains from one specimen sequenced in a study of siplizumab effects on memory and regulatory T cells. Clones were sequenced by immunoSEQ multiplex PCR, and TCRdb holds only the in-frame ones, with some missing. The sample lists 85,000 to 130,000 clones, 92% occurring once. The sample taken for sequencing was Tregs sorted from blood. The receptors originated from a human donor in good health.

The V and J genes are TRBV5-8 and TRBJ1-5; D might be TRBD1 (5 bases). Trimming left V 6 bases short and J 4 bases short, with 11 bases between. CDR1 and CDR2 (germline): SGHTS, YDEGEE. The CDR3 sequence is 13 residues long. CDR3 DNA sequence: TGTGCCAGCATGGTGGGGCCGAATCAGCCCCAGCATTTT. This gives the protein CASMVGPNQPQHF.

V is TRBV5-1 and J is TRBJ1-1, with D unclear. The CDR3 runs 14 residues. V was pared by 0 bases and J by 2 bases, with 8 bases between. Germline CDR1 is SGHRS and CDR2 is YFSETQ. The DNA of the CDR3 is TGCGCCAGCAGCTTGGTGGGAATCAACACTGAAGCTTTCTTT. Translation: CASSLVGINTEAFF.

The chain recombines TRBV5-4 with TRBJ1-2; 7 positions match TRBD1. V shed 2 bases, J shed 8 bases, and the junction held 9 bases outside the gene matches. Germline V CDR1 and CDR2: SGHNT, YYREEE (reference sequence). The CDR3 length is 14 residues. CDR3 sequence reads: CASSFRDREVGYTF. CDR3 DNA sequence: TGTGCCAGCAGCTTTCGAGACAGGGAAGTCGGCTACACCTTC.

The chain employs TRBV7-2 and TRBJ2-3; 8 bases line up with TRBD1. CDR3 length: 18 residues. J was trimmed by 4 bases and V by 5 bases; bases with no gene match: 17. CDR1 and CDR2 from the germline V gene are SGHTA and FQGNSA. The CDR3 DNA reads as TGTGCCAGCAGCCCTAATGGACAGGGTGGGTGGAGCCCAGATACGCAGTATTTT. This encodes CASSPNGQGGWSPDTQYF. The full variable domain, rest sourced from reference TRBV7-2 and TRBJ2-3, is GAGVSQSPSNKVTEKGKDVELRCDPISGHTALYWYRQSLGQGLEFLIYFQGNSAPDKSGLPSDRFSAERTGGSVSTLTIQRTQQEDSAVYLCASSPNGQGGWSPDTQYFGPGTRLTVL.

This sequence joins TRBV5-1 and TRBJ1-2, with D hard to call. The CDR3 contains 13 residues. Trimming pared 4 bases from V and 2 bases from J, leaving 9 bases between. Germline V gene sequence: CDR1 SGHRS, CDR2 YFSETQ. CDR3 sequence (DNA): TGCGCCAGCAGCCCGGCCCCGAACTATGGCTACACCTTC. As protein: CASSPAPNYGYTF.

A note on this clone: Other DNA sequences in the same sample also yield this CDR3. The CDR3: CSARVGETQYF. CDR3 nucleotide sequence: TGCAGTGCTAGAGTTGGCGAGACCCAGTACTTC. This sequence joins TRBV20-1 and TRBJ2-5; no clear D. This CDR3 contains 11 residues. V dropped 1 base and J dropped 5 bases, with 5 bases sitting between them. Germline loops: CDR1 DFQATT, CDR2 SNEGSKA (reference sequence).

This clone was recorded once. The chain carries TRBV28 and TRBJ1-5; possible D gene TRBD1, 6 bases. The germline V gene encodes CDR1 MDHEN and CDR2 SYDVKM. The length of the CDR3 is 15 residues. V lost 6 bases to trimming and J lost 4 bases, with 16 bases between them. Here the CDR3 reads CASRFDRSGNQPQHF. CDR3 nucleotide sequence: TGTGCCAGCAGATTCGACAGGTCAGGGAATCAGCCCCAGCATTTT. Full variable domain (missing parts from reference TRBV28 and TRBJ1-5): DVKVTQSSRYLVKRTGEKVFLECVQDMDHENMFWYRQDPGLGLRLIYFSYDVKMKEKGDIPEGYSVSREKKERFSLILESASTNQTSMYLCASRFDRSGNQPQHFGDGTRLSIL.

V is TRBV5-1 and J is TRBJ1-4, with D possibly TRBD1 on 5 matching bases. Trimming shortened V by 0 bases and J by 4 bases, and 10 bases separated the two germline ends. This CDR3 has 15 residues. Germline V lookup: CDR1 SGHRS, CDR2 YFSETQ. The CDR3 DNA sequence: TGCGCCAGCAGCTTGGGTACAGGTGTTAATGAAAAACTGTTTTTT. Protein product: CASSLGTGVNEKLFF.

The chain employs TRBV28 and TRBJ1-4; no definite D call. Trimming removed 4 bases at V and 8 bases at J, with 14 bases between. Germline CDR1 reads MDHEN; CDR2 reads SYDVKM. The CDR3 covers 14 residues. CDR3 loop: CASSSPGEPEKLFF. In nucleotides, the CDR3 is TGTGCCAGCAGTTCGCCCGGGGAACCCGAAAAACTGTTTTTT.

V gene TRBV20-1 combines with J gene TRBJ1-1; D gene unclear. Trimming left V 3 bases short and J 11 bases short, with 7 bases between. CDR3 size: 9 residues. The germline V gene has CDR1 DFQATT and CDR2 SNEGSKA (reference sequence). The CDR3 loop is CSARKGAFF. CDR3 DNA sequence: TGCAGTGCTAGGAAAGGGGCTTTCTTT.

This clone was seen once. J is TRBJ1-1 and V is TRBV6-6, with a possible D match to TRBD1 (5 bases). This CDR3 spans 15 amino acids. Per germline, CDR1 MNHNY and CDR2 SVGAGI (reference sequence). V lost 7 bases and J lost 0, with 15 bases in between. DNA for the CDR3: TGTGCCAGCACTAAAGCCGGGGCCTTGAACACTGAAGCTTTCTTT. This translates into CASTKAGALNTEAFF.

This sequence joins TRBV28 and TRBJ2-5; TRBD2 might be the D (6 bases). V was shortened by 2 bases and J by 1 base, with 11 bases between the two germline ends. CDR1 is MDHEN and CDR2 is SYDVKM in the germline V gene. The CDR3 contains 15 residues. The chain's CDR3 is CASSLDWEAQETQYF. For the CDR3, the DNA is TGTGCCAGCAGTTTAGATTGGGAGGCCCAAGAGACCCAGTACTTC.

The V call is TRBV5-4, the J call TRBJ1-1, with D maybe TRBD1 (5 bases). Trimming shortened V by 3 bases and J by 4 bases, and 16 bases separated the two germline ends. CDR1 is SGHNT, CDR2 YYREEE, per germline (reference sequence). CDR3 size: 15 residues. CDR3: CASSSSLFGGTEAFF. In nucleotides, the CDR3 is TGTGCCAGCAGCTCCAGCTTATTCGGGGGCACTGAAGCTTTCTTT.

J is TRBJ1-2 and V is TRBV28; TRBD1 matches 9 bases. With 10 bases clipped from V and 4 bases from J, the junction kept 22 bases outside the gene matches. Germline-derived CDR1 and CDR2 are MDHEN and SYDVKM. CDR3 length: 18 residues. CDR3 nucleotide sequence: TGTGCCAACTCAGATCGGACAGGGGTCCCACCGATACTCTATGGCTACACCTTC. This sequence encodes CANSDRTGVPPILYGYTF.

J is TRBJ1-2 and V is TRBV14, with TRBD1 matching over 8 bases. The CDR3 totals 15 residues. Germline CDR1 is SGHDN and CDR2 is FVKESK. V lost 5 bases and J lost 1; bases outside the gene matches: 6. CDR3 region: CASSFGQGLNYGYTF. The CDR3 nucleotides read TGTGCCAGCAGCTTTGGACAGGGACTTAACTATGGCTACACCTTC.

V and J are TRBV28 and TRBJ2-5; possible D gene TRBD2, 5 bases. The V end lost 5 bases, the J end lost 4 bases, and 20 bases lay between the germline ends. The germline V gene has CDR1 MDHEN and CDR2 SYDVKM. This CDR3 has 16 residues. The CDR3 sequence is CASSPWTQTRGETQYF. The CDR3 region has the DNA TGTGCCAGCAGTCCATGGACTCAAACGAGAGGAGAGACCCAGTACTTC.

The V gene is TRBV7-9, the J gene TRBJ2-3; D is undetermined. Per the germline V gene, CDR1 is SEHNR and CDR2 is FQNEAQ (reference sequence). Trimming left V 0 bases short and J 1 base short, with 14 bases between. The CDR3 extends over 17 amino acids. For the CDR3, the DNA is TGTGCCAGCAGCTTAGCGCGAGAGGCGAGACGCACAGATACGCAGTATTTT. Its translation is CASSLAREARRTDTQYF. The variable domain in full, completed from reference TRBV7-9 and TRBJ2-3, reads DTGVSQNPRHKITKRGQNVTFRCDPISEHNRLYWYRQTLGQGPEFLTYFQNEAQLEKSRLLSDRFSAERPKGSFSTLEIQRTEQGDSAMYLCASSLAREARRTDTQYFGPGTRLTVL.

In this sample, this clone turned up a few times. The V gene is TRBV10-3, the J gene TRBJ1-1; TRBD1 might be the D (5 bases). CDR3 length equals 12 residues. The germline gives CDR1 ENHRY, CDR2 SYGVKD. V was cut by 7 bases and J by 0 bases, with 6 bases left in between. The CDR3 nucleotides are TGTGCCATCAAACAGGTGAACACTGAAGCTTTCTTT. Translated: CAIKQVNTEAFF.

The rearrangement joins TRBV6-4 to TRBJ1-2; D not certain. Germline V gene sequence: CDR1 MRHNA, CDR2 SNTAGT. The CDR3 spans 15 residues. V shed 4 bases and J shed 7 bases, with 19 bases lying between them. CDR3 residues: CASSASSKGPAGYTF. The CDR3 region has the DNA TGTGCCAGCAGTGCTTCCTCGAAGGGCCCTGCTGGCTACACCTTC.

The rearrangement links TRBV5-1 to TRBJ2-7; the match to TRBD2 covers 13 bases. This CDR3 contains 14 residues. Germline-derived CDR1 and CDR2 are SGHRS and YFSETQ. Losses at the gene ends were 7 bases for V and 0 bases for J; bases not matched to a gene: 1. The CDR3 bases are TGCGCCAGCCGGACTAGCGGGAGCTCCTACGAGCAGTACTTC. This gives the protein CASRTSGSSYEQYF.

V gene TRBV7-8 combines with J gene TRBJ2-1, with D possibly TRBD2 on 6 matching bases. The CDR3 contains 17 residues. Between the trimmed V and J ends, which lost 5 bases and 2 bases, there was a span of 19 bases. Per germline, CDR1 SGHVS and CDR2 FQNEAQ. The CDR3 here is CASSRRGLREAYNEQFF. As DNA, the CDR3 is TGTGCCAGCAGCCGCCGGGGGTTGCGGGAAGCCTACAATGAGCAGTTCTTC.

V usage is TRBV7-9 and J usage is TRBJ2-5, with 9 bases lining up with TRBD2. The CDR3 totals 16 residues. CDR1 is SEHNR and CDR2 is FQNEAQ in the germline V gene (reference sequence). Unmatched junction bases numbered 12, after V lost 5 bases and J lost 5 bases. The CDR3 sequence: CASSQGGTSIVETQYF. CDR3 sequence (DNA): TGTGCCAGCAGCCAAGGGGGGACTAGCATCGTGGAGACCCAGTACTTC.

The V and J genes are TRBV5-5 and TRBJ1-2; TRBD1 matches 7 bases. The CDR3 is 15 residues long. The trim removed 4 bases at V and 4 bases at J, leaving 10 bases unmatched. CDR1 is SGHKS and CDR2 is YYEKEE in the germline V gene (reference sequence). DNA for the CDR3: TGTGCCAGCAGCACAACCGGACAGGCGGTCTATGGCTACACCTTC. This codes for CASSTTGQAVYGYTF.

CDR3 amino acids: CSAGGSGANVLTF. For the CDR3, the DNA is TGCAGCGCTGGGGGCTCTGGGGCCAACGTCCTGACTTTC. The chain uses TRBV29-1 and TRBJ2-6, with D perhaps given as TRBD1 or TRBD2 (5 bases each). Trimming took 7 bases from V and 0 from J, leaving 7 bases between them. The V gene's germline CDR1 is SQVTM and CDR2 ANQGSEA. The CDR3 is made up of 13 amino acids.

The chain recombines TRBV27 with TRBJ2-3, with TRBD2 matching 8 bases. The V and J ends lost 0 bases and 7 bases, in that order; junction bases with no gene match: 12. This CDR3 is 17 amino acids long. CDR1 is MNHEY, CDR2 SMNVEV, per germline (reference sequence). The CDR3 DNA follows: TGTGCCAGCAGTTTATCTGTAGCCACAGCGGGAGCAAATACGCAGTATTTT. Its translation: CASSLSVATAGANTQYF.

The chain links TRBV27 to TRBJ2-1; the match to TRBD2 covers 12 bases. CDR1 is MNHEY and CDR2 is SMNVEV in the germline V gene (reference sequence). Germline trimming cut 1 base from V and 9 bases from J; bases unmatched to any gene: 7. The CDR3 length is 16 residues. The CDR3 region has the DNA TGTGCCAGCAGTTTATGGTTACTAGCGGGAGGAACTGAGCAGTTCTTC. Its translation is CASSLWLLAGGTEQFF.

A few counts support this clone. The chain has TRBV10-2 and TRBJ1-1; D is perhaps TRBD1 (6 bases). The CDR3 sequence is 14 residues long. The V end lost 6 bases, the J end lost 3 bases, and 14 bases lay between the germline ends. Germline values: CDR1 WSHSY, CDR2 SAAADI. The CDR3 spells CASRLRGKDTEAFF. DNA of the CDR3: TGCGCCAGCAGACTCAGGGGAAAAGACACTGAAGCTTTCTTT.

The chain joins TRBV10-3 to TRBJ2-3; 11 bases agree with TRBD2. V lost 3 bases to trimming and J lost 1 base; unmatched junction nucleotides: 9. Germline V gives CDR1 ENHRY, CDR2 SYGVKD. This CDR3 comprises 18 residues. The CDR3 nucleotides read TGTGCCATCAGTGATTCTAGCGGGAGGAGGGTTGGCACAGATACGCAGTATTTT. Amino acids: CAISDSSGRRVGTDTQYF.

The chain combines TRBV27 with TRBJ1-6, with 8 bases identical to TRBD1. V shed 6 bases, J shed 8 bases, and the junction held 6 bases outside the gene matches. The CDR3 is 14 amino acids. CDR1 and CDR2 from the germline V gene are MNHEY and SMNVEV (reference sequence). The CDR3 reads CASSPRGLDSPLHF. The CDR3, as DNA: TGTGCCAGCAGCCCCAGGGGGCTCGATTCACCCCTCCACTTT.

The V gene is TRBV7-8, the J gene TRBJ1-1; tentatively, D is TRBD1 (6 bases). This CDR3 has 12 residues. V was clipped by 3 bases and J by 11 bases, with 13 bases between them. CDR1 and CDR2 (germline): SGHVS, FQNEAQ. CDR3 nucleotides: TGTGCCAGCAGCTTTGGGACAAGTGGGGCTTTCTTT. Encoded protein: CASSFGTSGAFF.

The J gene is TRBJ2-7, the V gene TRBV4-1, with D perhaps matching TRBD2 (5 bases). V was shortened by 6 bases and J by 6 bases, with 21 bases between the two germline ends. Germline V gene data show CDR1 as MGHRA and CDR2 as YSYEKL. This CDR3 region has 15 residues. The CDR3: CASSLLSSGFREQYF. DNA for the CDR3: TGCGCCAGCAGTCTTCTGAGCTCGGGATTCCGCGAGCAGTACTTC.

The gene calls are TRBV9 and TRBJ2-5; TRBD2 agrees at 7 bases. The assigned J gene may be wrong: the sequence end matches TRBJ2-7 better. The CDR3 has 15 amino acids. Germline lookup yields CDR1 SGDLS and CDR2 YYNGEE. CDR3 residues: CASSVGLAAPSEQYF. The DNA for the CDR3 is TGTGCCAGCAGCGTAGGGCTAGCGGCTCCTTCCGAGCAGTACTTC.